This TCR beta chain was recorded in a study of CD8+ T cells in alopecia areata. General observations from the study: Clarity of TCR sharing across patients fell short of that in mice, possibly HLA-related.

For this clone: Its specificity is unknown.

J lost 4 bases, V lost 7 bases, and 7 bases had no gene match. The germline V gene has CDR1 MDHEN and CDR2 SYDVKM. This CDR3 spans 14 amino acids. After isolation, RNA underwent reverse transcription to generate cDNA as the sequencing template. Method: immunoSEQ multiplex PCR; TCRdb's copy keeps in-frame clones and lacks some. The data hold 100,000 to 150,000 clones, with about 50% observed a single time. Starting from PBMCs, sorting isolated CD4+ and CD8+ T cells. The chain is built from TRBV28 and TRBJ2-3; the match to TRBD1 covers 8 bases. The TCR originated in a human donor with alopecia areata. Input material: NKG2D-low CD8+ T cells sorted from blood. This CDR3 reads CASMRTGTADTQYF. The DNA for the CDR3 is TGTGCCAGCATGAGGACAGGGACGGCAGATACGCAGTATTTT. The complete variable domain, with remaining parts taken from reference TRBV28 and TRBJ2-3, reads DVKVTQSSRYLVKRTGEKVFLECVQDMDHENMFWYRQDPGLGLRLIYFSYDVKMKEKGDIPEGYSVSREKKERFSLILESASTNQTSMYLCASMRTGTADTQYFGPGTRLTVL.